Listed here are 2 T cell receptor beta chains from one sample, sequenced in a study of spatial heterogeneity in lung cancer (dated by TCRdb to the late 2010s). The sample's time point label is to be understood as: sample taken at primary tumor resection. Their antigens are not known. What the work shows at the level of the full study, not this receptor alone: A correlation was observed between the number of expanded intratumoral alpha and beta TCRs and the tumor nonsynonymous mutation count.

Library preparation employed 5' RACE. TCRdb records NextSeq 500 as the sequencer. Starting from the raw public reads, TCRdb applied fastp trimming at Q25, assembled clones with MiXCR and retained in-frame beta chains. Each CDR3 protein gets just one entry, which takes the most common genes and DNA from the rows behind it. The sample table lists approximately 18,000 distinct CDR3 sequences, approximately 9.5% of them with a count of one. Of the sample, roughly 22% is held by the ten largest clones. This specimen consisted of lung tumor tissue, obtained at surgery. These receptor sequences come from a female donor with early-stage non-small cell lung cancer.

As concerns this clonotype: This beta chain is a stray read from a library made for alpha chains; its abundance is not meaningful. The CDR3 region is CASSRKNRGNEQFF. The CDR3 DNA follows: TGTGCCAGCAGTCGAAAGAACAGGGGTAATGAGCAGTTCTTC. The V call is TRBV12-3 or TRBV12-4, the J call TRBJ2-1; TRBD1 aligns across 7 bases. V shed 5 bases, J shed 7 bases, and the junction held 8 bases outside the gene matches. This CDR3 has 14 amino acids.

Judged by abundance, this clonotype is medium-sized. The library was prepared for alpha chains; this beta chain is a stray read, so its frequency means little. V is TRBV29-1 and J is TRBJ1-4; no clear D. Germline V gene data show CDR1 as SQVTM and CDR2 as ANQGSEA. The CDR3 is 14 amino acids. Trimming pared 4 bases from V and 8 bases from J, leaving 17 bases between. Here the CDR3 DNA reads TGCAGCGTTGTGGGAGCCTCATCTTCCGAAAAACTGTTTTTT. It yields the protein CSVVGASSSEKLFF.